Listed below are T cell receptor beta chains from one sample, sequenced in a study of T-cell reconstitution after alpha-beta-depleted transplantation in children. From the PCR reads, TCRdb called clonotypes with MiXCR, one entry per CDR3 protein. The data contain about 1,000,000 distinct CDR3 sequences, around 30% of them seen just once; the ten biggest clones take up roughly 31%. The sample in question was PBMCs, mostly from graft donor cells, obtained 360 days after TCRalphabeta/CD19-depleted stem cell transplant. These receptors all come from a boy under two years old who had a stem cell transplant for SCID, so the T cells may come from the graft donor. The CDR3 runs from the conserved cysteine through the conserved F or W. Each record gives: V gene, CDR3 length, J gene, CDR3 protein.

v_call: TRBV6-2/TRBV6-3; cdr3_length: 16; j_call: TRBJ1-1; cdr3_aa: CASSYGVRTGGTEAFF
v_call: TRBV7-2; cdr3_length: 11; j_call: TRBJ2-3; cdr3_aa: CASSIAPAQYF
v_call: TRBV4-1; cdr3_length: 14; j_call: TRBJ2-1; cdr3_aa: CASRLGQGKDEQFF
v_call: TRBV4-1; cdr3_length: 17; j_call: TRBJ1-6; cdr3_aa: CASSRAPQSLYNSPLHF
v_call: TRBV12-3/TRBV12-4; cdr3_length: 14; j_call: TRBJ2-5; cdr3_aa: CASSQHRAGETQYF
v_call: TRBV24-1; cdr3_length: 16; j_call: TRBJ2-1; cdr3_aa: CATSETQGGVYNEQFF
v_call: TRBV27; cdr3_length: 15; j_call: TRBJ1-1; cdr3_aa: CASSPPQGASTEAFF
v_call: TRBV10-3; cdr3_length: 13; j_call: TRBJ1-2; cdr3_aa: CAISPEGPYGYTF
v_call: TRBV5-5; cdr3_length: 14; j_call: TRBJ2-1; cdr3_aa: CASSTNGRGNEQFF
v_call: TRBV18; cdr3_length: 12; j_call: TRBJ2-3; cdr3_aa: CASSDPGDTQYF
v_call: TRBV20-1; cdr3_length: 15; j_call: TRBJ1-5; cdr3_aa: CSAIQGAHGNQPQHF
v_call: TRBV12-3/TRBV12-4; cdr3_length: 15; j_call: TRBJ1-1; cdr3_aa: CASRRPGTGPTEAFF
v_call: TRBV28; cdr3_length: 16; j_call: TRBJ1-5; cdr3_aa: CASTRWVRAEGQPQHF
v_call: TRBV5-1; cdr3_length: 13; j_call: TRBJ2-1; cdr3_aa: CASYGSSWDEQFF
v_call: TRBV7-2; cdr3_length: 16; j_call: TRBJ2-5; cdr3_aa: CASSTGIRTAQETQYF
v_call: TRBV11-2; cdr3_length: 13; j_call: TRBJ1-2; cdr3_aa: CASSLSTEAGYTF